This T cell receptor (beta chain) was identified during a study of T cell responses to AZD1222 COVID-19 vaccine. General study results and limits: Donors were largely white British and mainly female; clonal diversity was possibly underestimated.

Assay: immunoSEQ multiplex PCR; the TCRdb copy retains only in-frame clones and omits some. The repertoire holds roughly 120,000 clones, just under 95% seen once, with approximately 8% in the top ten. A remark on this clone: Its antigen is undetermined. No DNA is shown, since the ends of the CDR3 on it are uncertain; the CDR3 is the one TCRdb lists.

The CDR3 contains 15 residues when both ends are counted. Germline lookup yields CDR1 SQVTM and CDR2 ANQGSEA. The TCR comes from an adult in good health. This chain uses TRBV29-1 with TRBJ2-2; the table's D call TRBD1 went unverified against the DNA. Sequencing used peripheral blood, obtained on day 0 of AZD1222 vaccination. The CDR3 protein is CSVGGFGPGTGELFF.